This TCR beta chain was identified during a study of cytomegalovirus exposure and HLA in healthy donors. This clone was observed a single time. What it recognizes is unknown. Donors showed nominal health when sampled, although they likely had unrecorded immune exposures. Study-wide results and caveats: Associated with cytomegalovirus, according to the listing, were 170 or so TCR beta chains. The authors later linked a missense DCLRE1C variant to TCR beta V- and J-gene trimming. In a later analysis, specific HLA alleles were associated with 15,000 to 20,000 TCR beta sequences at a 0.05 false discovery rate.

60 Vbeta and 13 Jbeta primers were used in PCR. Here immunoSEQ multiplex PCR was the method, and the copy in TCRdb shows in-frame clones only, minus some. The table shows 220,000 or so clones, with 75% to 90% occurring only once. Germline V lookup: CDR1 MNHEY, CDR2 SMNVEV (reference sequence). Unmatched junction bases numbered 16, after V lost 5 bases and J lost 9 bases. This CDR3 has 16 amino acids. This sequence joins TRBV27 and TRBJ2-4, with 7 bases lining up with TRBD1. This TCR came from a woman aged 35 to 49 in good health and CMV-seronegative. Input material: PBMCs. CDR3 nucleotide sequence: TGTGCCAGCAGTCTCGGAATGGGGACAGAGGGTTTCATTCAGTACTTC. Protein sequence: CASSLGMGTEGFIQYF.